This T cell receptor (beta chain) stems from a study of shared clonotypes between healthy human individuals. General study points: The authors expected sequencing depth to affect clonotype sharing among donors. The represented genetic and exposure-history diversity was limited by the small number of donors.

As originally analysed: Junction-only sequences without quality scores came from ImmunoSEQ, so filtering differed. The repertoire was sequenced with immunoSEQ multiplex PCR; TCRdb's copy has only in-frame clones and lacks some. The DNA was the basis for D and trimming; V, J and clone size are from that table. This sample carries a few million clones, more than 80% of them seen once, and the ten largest clones take roughly 0.15%. The CDR3 consists of 18 residues. The trim removed 0 bases at V and 4 bases at J, leaving 13 bases unmatched. Looked up from germline, CDR1 is SGHDN and CDR2 is FVKESK. About this clone itself: The antigen remains undetermined.

Input material: naive CD4+ T cells sorted from blood. As to subset: CD45RA+ positively selected. The chain links TRBV14 to TRBJ2-3, with 7 bases identical to TRBD2. This TCR was recovered from a young man in good health. As DNA, the CDR3 is TGTGCCAGCAGCCAAGAACAGTCTCGAGCGGGGTGGCCAGATACGCAGTATTTT. Protein sequence: CASSQEQSRAGWPDTQYF. The complete variable domain, with remaining parts taken from reference TRBV14 and TRBJ2-3, reads EAGVTQFPSHSVIEKGQTVTLRCDPISGHDNLYWYRRVMGKEIKFLLHFVKESKQDESGMPNNRFLAERTGGTYSTLKVQPAELEDSGVYFCASSQEQSRAGWPDTQYFGPGTRLTVL.